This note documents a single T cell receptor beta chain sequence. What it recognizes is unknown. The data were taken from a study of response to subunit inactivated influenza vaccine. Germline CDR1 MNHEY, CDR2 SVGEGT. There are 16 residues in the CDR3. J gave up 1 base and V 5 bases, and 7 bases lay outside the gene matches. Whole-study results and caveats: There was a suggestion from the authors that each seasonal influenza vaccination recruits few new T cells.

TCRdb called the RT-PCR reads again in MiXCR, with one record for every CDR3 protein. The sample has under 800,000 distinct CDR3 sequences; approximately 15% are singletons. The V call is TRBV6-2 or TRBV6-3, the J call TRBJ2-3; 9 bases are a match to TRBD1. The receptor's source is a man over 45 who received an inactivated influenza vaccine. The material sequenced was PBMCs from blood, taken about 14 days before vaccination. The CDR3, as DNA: TGTGCCAGCAGTACGTTCCGGGACAGGGGCACAGATACGCAGTATTTT. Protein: CASSTFRDRGTDTQYF.